This entry lists 25 T cell receptor beta chains sequenced from one sample in a study of cytomegalovirus exposure and HLA in healthy donors. Primers: 60 Vbeta forward and 13 Jbeta reverse. Sequencing used immunoSEQ multiplex PCR; TCRdb keeps in-frame clones, though not all of them. The profile covers approximately 110,000 clones, with 74% appearing a single time and 4.2% taken by the ten largest. The sample taken for sequencing was PBMCs. The receptors here all came from a woman aged 50 to 60 in good health and CMV-seropositive.

To note about this clone: The junction departs from germline at one end; a sequencing error may be responsible. This rearrangement joins TRBV29-1 to TRBJ1-2; tentative D call: TRBD1 (5 bases). The CDR3 length is 12 residues. Germline CDR1 is SQVTM and CDR2 is ANQGSEA. This CDR3 reads CSVAGTVYDYTF. In DNA form, the CDR3 reads TGCAGCGTCGCCGGGACTGTCTATGACTACACCTTC.

This rearrangement joins TRBV7-9 to TRBJ2-1; weak D call: TRBD2 (6 bases). In germline, CDR1 is SEHNR, CDR2 FQNEAQ (reference sequence). V lost 3 bases and J lost 8, with 14 bases in between. The CDR3 is made up of 14 amino acids. The CDR3 loop is CASSFGPGVHEQFF. The CDR3 DNA is TGTGCCAGCAGCTTTGGTCCGGGAGTCCATGAGCAGTTCTTC. Complete variable domain (other parts from reference TRBV7-9 and TRBJ2-1): DTGVSQNPRHKITKRGQNVTFRCDPISEHNRLYWYRQTLGQGPEFLTYFQNEAQLEKSRLLSDRFSAERPKGSFSTLEIQRTEQGDSAMYLCASSFGPGVHEQFFGPGTRLTVL.

Worth noting for this clone: Germline is not matched at one junction end, which may reflect a read error. This chain connects TRBV7-9 to TRBJ2-7; D is uncertain. The germline CDR1 and CDR2 sequences are SEHNR and FQNEAQ (reference sequence). The CDR3 runs 16 residues. The CDR3 here is CASSLAGSNIPYAQYF. The CDR3 DNA sequence: TGTGCCAGCAGCTTAGCGGGTAGCAACATCCCTTACGCGCAGTACTTC.

The DNA for the CDR3 is TGTGCCAGCAGCTTAGCTATAGCCAAAAACATTCAGTACTTC. This sequence encodes CASSLAIAKNIQYF. The chain carries TRBV7-9 and TRBJ2-4; unclear D gene. Germline V CDR1 and CDR2: SEHNR, FQNEAQ (reference sequence). Trimming removed 0 bases at V and 0 bases at J, with 3 bases between. This CDR3 has 14 amino acids.

The chain employs TRBV5-5 and TRBJ1-2; 7 bases line up with TRBD1. CDR1 and CDR2 from the germline V gene are SGHKS and YYEKEE (reference sequence). The J segment lost 1 base and the V segment lost 3 bases, leaving 9 bases of the junction unmatched. This CDR3 has 16 residues. The CDR3 loop reads CASSSNRDSVNYGYTF. The CDR3 DNA follows: TGTGCCAGCAGCTCTAACCGGGACAGCGTTAACTATGGCTACACCTTC.

The gene calls are TRBV6-1 and TRBJ1-4; D gene ambiguous. The CDR3 spans 16 residues. V was cut by 2 bases and J by 2 bases, with 12 bases left in between. Germline-derived CDR1 and CDR2 are MNHNS and SASEGT. CDR3 in DNA: TGTGCCAGCAGTGAATTCAGGATACGGACTAATGAAAAACTGTTTTTT. It specifies CASSEFRIRTNEKLFF.

V gene TRBV18 combines with J gene TRBJ2-5, with a possible D match to TRBD2 (7 bases). V lost 1 base and J lost 5, with 11 bases in between. CDR3 length: 14 residues. CDR1 and CDR2 (germline): KGHSH, LQKENI. The CDR3 DNA reads TGTGCCAGCTCACCACAGGGGGGGCACGAGACCCAGTACTTC. This encodes CASSPQGGHETQYF.

This clone has more than one count but fewer than ten. This chain connects TRBV14 to TRBJ1-4; D gene unclear. Trimming took off 4 bases at V and 3 bases at J, with 15 bases between the two ends. This CDR3 is built from 16 residues. The germline gives CDR1 SGHDN, CDR2 FVKESK. CDR3 residues: CASSPGLRTPNEKLFF. The CDR3 nucleotides are TGTGCCAGCAGCCCCGGACTCCGAACCCCTAATGAAAAACTGTTTTTT.

This chain links TRBV10-3 with TRBJ1-2, with D maybe TRBD1 (5 bases). V was trimmed by 6 bases and J by 4 bases, leaving 15 bases between them. Germline loops: CDR1 ENHRY, CDR2 SYGVKD. The CDR3 runs 14 residues. CDR3: CAIRQGSGAYGYTF. DNA for the CDR3: TGTGCCATCAGGCAAGGCAGTGGGGCCTATGGCTACACCTTC.

V gene TRBV15 combines with J gene TRBJ2-7; 12 bases are a match to TRBD1. The CDR3 loop spans 16 amino acids. The germline CDR1 and CDR2 sequences are LNHNV and YYDKDF (reference sequence). V shed 5 bases and J 2 bases; nucleotides not matched to a gene: 7. The DNA of the CDR3 is TGTGCCACCAGCCCCCGGGGACAGGGGGCAACCTACGAGCAGTACTTC. Residues: CATSPRGQGATYEQYF.

The V call is TRBV5-6, the J call TRBJ2-7; 8 nucleotides agree with TRBD1. Losses at the gene ends were 4 bases for V and 6 bases for J; bases not matched to a gene: 6. The CDR3 length is 13 residues. The germline V gene has CDR1 SGHDT and CDR2 YYEEEE. The DNA of the CDR3 is TGTGCCAGCAGCGGAAGGACAGGGTTCGAGCAGTACTTC. Translation gives CASSGRTGFEQYF.

This rearrangement joins TRBV7-6 to TRBJ1-1; 7 bases align to TRBD1. The CDR3 consists of 17 residues. J gave up 2 bases and V 3 bases, and 12 bases lay outside the gene matches. Germline V CDR1 and CDR2: SGHVS, FNYEAQ. CDR3 residues: CASSFTAGTDFNTEAFF. The CDR3 bases are TGTGCCAGCAGCTTTACCGCCGGGACAGATTTTAACACTGAAGCTTTCTTT.

The chain uses TRBV5-6 and TRBJ1-2; TRBD1 matches at 10 bases. The CDR3 totals 15 residues. The germline V gene encodes CDR1 SGHDT and CDR2 YYEEEE. The ends lost 4 bases at V and 2 bases at J; junction bases unmatched: 5. The CDR3 loop is CASSQRTGGNYGYTF. For the CDR3, the DNA is TGTGCCAGCAGCCAAAGGACAGGGGGGAACTATGGCTACACCTTC.

The chain recombines TRBV27 with TRBJ2-1; TRBD1 might be the D (7 bases). CDR3 length equals 13 residues. The V end lost 4 bases, the J end lost 9 bases, and 13 bases lay between the germline ends. CDR1 and CDR2 (germline): MNHEY, SMNVEV (reference sequence). The CDR3 bases are TGTGCCAGCAGTTCGTACCAGGGGGGTGAGCAGTTCTTC. This sequence encodes CASSSYQGGEQFF.

Remarks on this clone: This sample includes further DNA sequences coding for the same CDR3. J is TRBJ1-2 and V is TRBV6-1; D is perhaps TRBD1 (6 bases). From germline, CDR1 is MNHNS and CDR2 SASEGT. V dropped 6 bases and J dropped 2 bases, with 10 bases sitting between them. The CDR3 contains 13 residues. For the CDR3, the DNA is TGTGCCAGCAGAGAGACAGGAAACTATGGCTACACCTTC. Its translation is CASRETGNYGYTF.

This clone has only a few counts. The chain joins TRBV28 to TRBJ2-1; 10 bases map to TRBD2. V was clipped by 5 bases and J by 4 bases; unmatched bases: 8. Germline CDR1 is MDHEN and CDR2 is SYDVKM. The CDR3 length is 16 residues. DNA of the CDR3: TGTGCCAGCAGTCCCGGGCTAGCGGGGGTTTACAATGAGCAGTTCTTC. It specifies CASSPGLAGVYNEQFF.

This clone has just one count. The rearrangement joins TRBV6-6 to TRBJ2-2, with D uncertain. V lost 1 base and J 0 bases, leaving 9 bases between the germline ends. The length of the CDR3 is 16 residues. The germline gives CDR1 MNHNY, CDR2 SVGAGI (reference sequence). Written as DNA, the CDR3 is TGTGCCAGCAGTTACTTGGGCAGCACGAACACCGGGGAGCTGTTTTTT. Amino acid sequence: CASSYLGSTNTGELFF.

The chain employs TRBV15 and TRBJ2-7; D remains ambiguous. Trimming shortened V by 0 bases and J by 5 bases, and 20 bases separated the two germline ends. Germline CDR1 reads LNHNV; CDR2 reads YYDKDF (reference sequence). This CDR3 comprises 17 residues. CDR3: CATSRDPFDTPANEQYF. The CDR3 DNA follows: TGTGCCACCAGCAGAGACCCCTTCGACACCCCCGCCAACGAGCAGTACTTC. The full variable domain, with the rest looked up from reference TRBV15 and TRBJ2-7, is DAMVIQNPRYQVTQFGKPVTLSCSQTLNHNVMYWYQQKSSQAPKLLFHYYDKDFNNEADTPDNFQSRRPNTSFCFLDIRSPGLGDTAMYLCATSRDPFDTPANEQYFGPGTRLTVT.

V is TRBV6-1 and J is TRBJ2-3; TRBD2 aligns across 8 bases. Germline V gene data show CDR1 as MNHNS and CDR2 as SASEGT. V shed 3 bases and J 1 base; nucleotides not matched to a gene: 3. The CDR3 covers 15 residues. This CDR3 is CASSEPTSGTDTQYF. The CDR3 DNA sequence: TGTGCCAGCAGTGAGCCGACTAGCGGCACAGATACGCAGTATTTT.

As to this clone: The sample has other DNA sequences that encode this CDR3 too. The chain employs TRBV11-2 and TRBJ2-7; weak D call: TRBD1 (6 bases). This CDR3 is 14 amino acids long. Trimming stripped 5 bases from V and 2 bases from J, with 13 bases between. The germline gives CDR1 SGHAT, CDR2 FQNNGV. Here the CDR3 reads CASSKLRDTYEQYF. For the CDR3, the DNA is TGTGCCAGCAGCAAGCTCCGGGACACCTACGAGCAGTACTTC. The full variable domain, its missing parts supplied by reference TRBV11-2 and TRBJ2-7, is EAGVAQSPRYKIIEKRQSVAFWCNPISGHATLYWYQQILGQGPKLLIQFQNNGVVDDSQLPKDRFSAERLKGVDSTLKIQPAKLEDSAVYLCASSKLRDTYEQYFGPGTRLTVT.

The CDR3 loop reads CASSEGRGTLAQYF. Written as DNA, the CDR3 is TGTGCCAGCAGTGAAGGAAGGGGCACCCTCGCCCAGTACTTC. The rearrangement joins TRBV2 to TRBJ2-5, with a tentative D call TRBD1 (5 bases). V was shortened by 1 base and J by 9 bases, with 15 bases between the two germline ends. This CDR3 has 14 residues. Germline assignment: CDR1 SNHLY and CDR2 FYNNEI.

The chain links TRBV27 to TRBJ2-1; perhaps TRBD2 as D (6 bases). Trimming cost V 5 bases and J 2 bases, with 13 bases left between them. Germline V lookup: CDR1 MNHEY, CDR2 SMNVEV (reference sequence). CDR3 length: 15 residues. This CDR3 is CASSIGTPAYNEQFF. The CDR3, as DNA: TGTGCCAGCAGTATCGGGACTCCCGCCTACAATGAGCAGTTCTTC.

This clone was observed a single time. The J gene is TRBJ1-6, the V gene TRBV27, with D possibly TRBD1 on 6 matching bases. V lost 2 bases and J 6 bases, leaving 8 bases between the germline ends. Germline lookup yields CDR1 MNHEY and CDR2 SMNVEV (reference sequence). This CDR3 comprises 14 residues. For the CDR3, the DNA is TGTGCCAGCAGTTTAGGACAGTCTAATTCACCCCTCCACTTT. It is translated as CASSLGQSNSPLHF.

The chain recombines TRBV7-2 with TRBJ2-5, with 7 bases lining up with TRBD1. Germline CDR1 reads SGHTA; CDR2 reads FQGNSA. The CDR3 spans 15 residues. Losses at the gene ends were 4 bases for V and 4 bases for J; bases not matched to a gene: 9. CDR3 amino acids: CASSSFLTGAETQYF. The CDR3 DNA follows: TGTGCCAGCAGCTCCTTTCTTACAGGGGCAGAGACCCAGTACTTC. The full variable domain, completed using reference TRBV7-2 and TRBJ2-5, is GAGVSQSPSNKVTEKGKDVELRCDPISGHTALYWYRQSLGQGLEFLIYFQGNSAPDKSGLPSDRFSAERTGGSVSTLTIQRTQQEDSAVYLCASSSFLTGAETQYFGPGTRLLVL.

The genes are TRBV18 and TRBJ2-2; the D is unclear. The CDR3 is 15 residues long. The ends were cut back, 6 bases at V and 1 base at J, with 12 bases in the middle. CDR1 KGHSH and CDR2 LQKENI come from the germline V gene. For the CDR3, the DNA is TGTGCCAGCTCCCTGCCGCTAGGGAACACCGGGGAGCTGTTTTTT. The encoded protein is CASSLPLGNTGELFF. The whole variable domain, filled in from reference TRBV18 and TRBJ2-2, reads NAGVMQNPRHLVRRRGQEARLRCSPMKGHSHVYWYRQLPEEGLKFMVYLQKENIIDESGMPKERFSAEFPKEGPSILRIQQVVRGDSAAYFCASSLPLGNTGELFFGEGSRLTVL.